The 30 T cell receptor beta chains in this list originate from one sample, sequenced in a study of long-term antiretroviral therapy in people with HIV. immunoSEQ v3.0 was run at survey level. Method: immunoSEQ multiplex PCR; TCRdb's copy keeps in-frame clones and lacks some. The sample lists over 15,000 clones; roughly 84% were seen once. Sample: unsorted PBMCs, taken 0.5 years after starting antiretroviral therapy. The receptors originated from a woman aged 40 to 50 with HIV.

V is TRBV5-8 and J is TRBJ2-7; no clear D. The CDR3 is made up of 13 amino acids. The germline CDR1 and CDR2 sequences are SGHTS and YDEGEE. With 4 bases removed from V and 6 bases from J, the gap between germline ends came to 14 bases. CDR3 sequence (DNA): TGTGCCAGCAGCGTACGAGAGTTAACCGAGCAGTACTTC. It yields the protein CASSVRELTEQYF.

This clone is a singleton in its sample. The chain joins TRBV2 to TRBJ1-3; D ambiguous. Germline assignment: CDR1 SNHLY and CDR2 FYNNEI. Between the trimmed V and J ends, which lost 2 bases and 7 bases, there was a span of 15 bases. The CDR3 length is 15 residues. DNA for the CDR3: TGTGCCAGCAGTGAACGCCAAAGGGTAGATAACACCATATATTTT. The encoded protein is CASSERQRVDNTIYF.

The chain is built from TRBV9 and TRBJ2-7, with TRBD2 matching over 11 bases. Looked up from germline, CDR1 is SGDLS and CDR2 is YYNGEE. CDR3 length equals 15 residues. J was trimmed by 1 base and V by 4 bases; bases with no gene match: 4. The CDR3 nucleotides are TGTGCCAGCAGCCCGGGACTAGCGGTTTCCTACGAGCAGTACTTC. Translating gives CASSPGLAVSYEQYF.

The sample holds a few counts of this clone. The rearrangement links TRBV7-9 to TRBJ2-2, with 12 nucleotides matching TRBD1. This CDR3 comprises 18 residues. CDR1 is SEHNR, CDR2 FQNEAQ, per germline (reference sequence). The J segment lost 4 bases and the V segment lost 6 bases, leaving 12 bases of the junction unmatched. The CDR3 nucleotides are TGTGCCAGCAGTTTACCGGGACAGGGGGCAGTAGCCACCGGGGAGCTGTTTTTT. As protein: CASSLPGQGAVATGELFF.

The chain links TRBV10-3 to TRBJ2-3; 10 nucleotides match TRBD2. Germline loops: CDR1 ENHRY, CDR2 SYGVKD. CDR3 length: 15 residues. V lost 11 bases to trimming and J lost 4 bases; unmatched junction nucleotides: 12. CDR3 amino acids: CASQTGTSEADTQYF. CDR3 coding DNA: TGTGCCTCCCAAACCGGGACTAGCGAGGCAGATACGCAGTATTTT.

This clone was seen a single time. This chain uses TRBV27 with TRBJ2-1; the match to TRBD1 covers 8 bases. The length of the CDR3 is 13 residues. V gave up 4 bases and J gave up 6 bases; unmatched junction bases: 2. Germline V gene lookup returns CDR1 MNHEY and CDR2 SMNVEV (reference sequence). CDR3 in amino acids: CASSWTGFNEQFF. In DNA form, the CDR3 reads TGTGCCAGCAGTTGGACAGGGTTCAATGAGCAGTTCTTC.

The V and J genes are TRBV20-1 and TRBJ1-2; no clear D gene. This CDR3 has 10 residues. Trimming took 5 bases from V and 2 from J, leaving 3 bases between them. Germline V lookup: CDR1 DFQATT, CDR2 SNEGSKA (reference sequence). The DNA for the CDR3 is TGCAGTGCTGAAAACTATGGCTACACCTTC. Translating gives CSAENYGYTF.

The chain carries TRBV5-1 and TRBJ1-1; D is undetermined. This CDR3 is 13 amino acids long. With 0 bases removed from V and 8 bases from J, the gap between germline ends came to 11 bases. Germline V lookup: CDR1 SGHRS, CDR2 YFSETQ. This chain's CDR3 is CASSLADGIEAFF. The CDR3 nucleotides read TGCGCCAGCAGCTTGGCGGACGGAATAGAAGCTTTCTTT. The entire variable domain, with the rest obtained from reference TRBV5-1 and TRBJ1-1, is as follows: KAGVTQTPRYLIKTRGQQVTLSCSPISGHRSVSWYQQTPGQGLQFLFEYFSETQRNKGNFPGRFSGRQFSNSRSEMNVSTLELGDSALYLCASSLADGIEAFFGQGTRLTVV.

The V and J genes are TRBV19 and TRBJ2-3; a possible D gene is TRBD1 (5 bases). The CDR3 runs 13 residues. The V gene's germline CDR1 is LNHDA and CDR2 SQIVND (reference sequence). The V and J ends lost 7 bases and 1 base respectively, with 9 bases between them. In DNA, the CDR3 is TGTGCCAGTAAAGGACAAGGCACAGATACGCAGTATTTT. As protein: CASKGQGTDTQYF. Filled out from reference TRBV19 and TRBJ2-3, the complete variable domain reads DGGITQSPKYLFRKEGQNVTLSCEQNLNHDAMYWYRQDPGQGLRLIYYSQIVNDFQKGDIAEGYSVSREKKESFPLTVTSAQKNPTAFYLCASKGQGTDTQYFGPGTRLTVL.

V and J are TRBV19 and TRBJ2-7; TRBD2 is a possible D gene (5 bases). CDR1 and CDR2 from the germline V gene are LNHDA and SQIVND (reference sequence). V lost 6 bases and J 2 bases, leaving 20 bases between the germline ends. This CDR3 is 16 amino acids long. The CDR3 loop reads CASSPVGRNGAYEQYF. In nucleotides, the CDR3 is TGTGCCAGTAGCCCAGTAGGAAGGAACGGGGCCTACGAGCAGTACTTC.

The chain couples TRBV7-2 to TRBJ2-7; no reliable D call. CDR3 length: 17 amino acids. CDR1 and CDR2 (germline): SGHTA, FQGNSA. Between the trimmed V and J ends, which lost 0 bases and 0 bases, there was a span of 15 bases. CDR3 protein: CASSLAIENRRSYEQYF. The CDR3, as DNA: TGTGCCAGCAGCTTAGCAATAGAGAACAGACGCTCCTACGAGCAGTACTTC. Looking up the rest from reference TRBV7-2 and TRBJ2-7 gives the full variable domain: GAGVSQSPSNKVTEKGKDVELRCDPISGHTALYWYRQSLGQGLEFLIYFQGNSAPDKSGLPSDRFSAERTGGSVSTLTIQRTQQEDSAVYLCASSLAIENRRSYEQYFGPGTRLTVT.

The count of this clone is one. The J gene is TRBJ2-7, the V gene TRBV7-2; D is ambiguous. The V end was cut by 5 bases, the J end by 0 bases, with 2 bases between. Germline V gene lookup returns CDR1 SGHTA and CDR2 FQGNSA. The CDR3 is made up of 11 amino acids. The DNA for the CDR3 is TGTGCCAGCAGCCACTCCTACGAGCAGTACTTC. As protein: CASSHSYEQYF.

The genes are TRBV18 and TRBJ2-5, with 8 bases fitting TRBD1. With the DNA end fitting TRBJ2-7 better, the J assignment may be wrong. Germline V gene sequence: CDR1 KGHSH, CDR2 LQKENI. The CDR3 totals 16 residues. This CDR3 reads CASSPMGRTGNYEQYF. Here the CDR3 DNA reads TGTGCCAGCTCACCAATGGGGCGGACAGGGAACTACGAGCAGTACTTC.

The V and J genes are TRBV5-4 and TRBJ1-1; possibly TRBD1 for D (5 bases). Trimming pared 4 bases from V and 4 bases from J, leaving 8 bases between. The CDR3 contains 12 residues. Germline CDR1 SGHNT, CDR2 YYREEE (reference sequence). The CDR3 DNA is TGTGCCAGCAGCCCGGGGGGCACTGAAGCTTTCTTT. Translated, it gives CASSPGGTEAFF.

V gene TRBV2 combines with J gene TRBJ1-5, with D tentatively TRBD1 (5 bases). Looked up from germline, CDR1 is SNHLY and CDR2 is FYNNEI. The length of the CDR3 is 16 residues. The V end lost 4 bases, the J end lost 0 bases, and 13 bases lay between the germline ends. The CDR3 DNA reads TGTGCCAGCAGTGTCTGGGGGATGGATAGCAATCAGCCCCAGCATTTT. This codes for CASSVWGMDSNQPQHF.

The chain links TRBV6-5 to TRBJ2-2; 7 bases are a match to TRBD2. V lost 6 bases, J lost 3 bases, and 7 bases stayed unmatched. CDR1 is MNHEY, CDR2 SVGAGI, per germline. The CDR3 sequence is 15 residues long. The CDR3 DNA reads as TGTGCCAGCAGCGCTAGCGGCCATCACACCGGGGAGCTGTTTTTT. Protein product: CASSASGHHTGELFF.

This chain connects TRBV19 to TRBJ2-7; D might be TRBD2 (5 bases). Germline-derived CDR1 and CDR2 are LNHDA and SQIVND (reference sequence). The CDR3 totals 14 residues. With 2 bases removed from V and 2 bases from J, the gap between germline ends came to 10 bases. The CDR3 is CASSISASTYEQYF. The CDR3 DNA reads as TGTGCCAGTAGTATAAGTGCTAGCACCTACGAGCAGTACTTC. The whole variable domain, filled in from reference TRBV19 and TRBJ2-7, reads DGGITQSPKYLFRKEGQNVTLSCEQNLNHDAMYWYRQDPGQGLRLIYYSQIVNDFQKGDIAEGYSVSREKKESFPLTVTSAQKNPTAFYLCASSISASTYEQYFGPGTRLTVT.

In its sample, this clone ranks as medium-sized (0.01 to 0.1%). The CDR3 spells CASTHGTTNEKLFF. The DNA of the CDR3 is TGTGCCAGTACTCACGGGACAACTAATGAAAAACTGTTTTTT. The chain uses TRBV19 and TRBJ1-4; D gene ambiguous. Trimming shortened V by 7 bases and J by 0 bases, and 9 bases separated the two germline ends. This CDR3 has 14 residues. CDR1 is LNHDA, CDR2 SQIVND, per germline (reference sequence).

The chain uses TRBV27 and TRBJ2-2; D is undetermined. CDR3 size: 13 residues. The germline V gene has CDR1 MNHEY and CDR2 SMNVEV (reference sequence). Trimming shortened V by 5 bases and J by 9 bases, and 13 bases separated the two germline ends. CDR3 nucleotide sequence: TGTGCCAGCAGTGCCCTCCCCCTTCGGGAGCTGTTTTTT. The encoded protein is CASSALPLRELFF.

The gene calls are TRBV7-9 and TRBJ2-4, with D unclear. The CDR3 extends over 15 amino acids. Per germline, CDR1 SEHNR and CDR2 FQNEAQ (reference sequence). V was pared by 6 bases and J by 2 bases, with 14 bases between. For the CDR3, the DNA is TGTGCCAGCAGTTTACATGGGTCGCCCAAAAACATTCAGTACTTC. Its protein product is CASSLHGSPKNIQYF. Based on the CDR3 plus reference TRBV7-9 and TRBJ2-4, the full variable domain is DTGVSQNPRHKITKRGQNVTFRCDPISEHNRLYWYRQTLGQGPEFLTYFQNEAQLEKSRLLSDRFSAERPKGSFSTLEIQRTEQGDSAMYLCASSLHGSPKNIQYFGAGTRLSVL.

The chain links TRBV5-6 to TRBJ2-1; 8 bases match TRBD1. The V gene's germline CDR1 is SGHDT and CDR2 YYEEEE. V lost 4 bases and J lost 9; bases outside the gene matches: 12. CDR3 length: 15 residues. The CDR3 bases are TGTGCCAGCAGCCTTGAGGACAGGGAAGTAAGTGAGCAGTTCTTC. Protein: CASSLEDREVSEQFF.

This rearrangement joins TRBV5-6 to TRBJ2-3, with a possible D match to TRBD1 (5 bases). V lost 1 base to trimming and J lost 2 bases, with 8 bases between them. CDR1 SGHDT and CDR2 YYEEEE come from the germline V gene. This CDR3 contains 14 residues. The CDR3 protein is CASSLPGPTDTQYF. The DNA for the CDR3 is TGTGCCAGCAGCTTGCCAGGGCCCACAGATACGCAGTATTTT.

This clone was seen only once. The chain has TRBV13 and TRBJ2-3; TRBD2 agrees at 10 bases. The CDR3 consists of 17 residues. V gave up 1 base and J gave up 5 bases; unmatched junction bases: 9. Germline CDR1 and CDR2: PRHDT and FYEKMQ (reference sequence). CDR3: CASSLVASGSFGDTQYF. DNA for the CDR3: TGTGCCAGCAGCTTAGTGGCTAGCGGGAGCTTTGGAGATACGCAGTATTTT.

This chain connects TRBV6-5 to TRBJ1-1; maybe TRBD1 (6 bases). Trimming removed 0 bases at V and 8 bases at J, with 13 bases between. CDR3 length: 14 amino acids. The germline CDR1 and CDR2 sequences are MNHEY and SVGAGI. CDR3 in amino acids: CASSYSGQSTEAFF. The DNA of the CDR3 is TGTGCCAGCAGTTACTCCGGACAGTCCACGGAAGCTTTCTTT.

The V gene is TRBV6-6, the J gene TRBJ2-3, with D possibly matching TRBD2 (6 bases). With 5 bases removed from V and 10 bases from J, the gap between germline ends came to 19 bases. This CDR3 spans 14 amino acids. Germline V gives CDR1 MNHNY, CDR2 SVGAGI (reference sequence). The CDR3 here is CASSHSLGRDSQYF. CDR3 bases: TGTGCCAGCAGTCATTCGTTAGGACGGGACTCGCAGTATTTT.

V gene TRBV6-5 combines with J gene TRBJ2-7; 12 bases fit TRBD1. Germline V CDR1 and CDR2: MNHEY, SVGAGI. The CDR3 totals 15 residues. V was clipped by 4 bases and J by 3 bases; unmatched bases: 4. The CDR3 sequence: CASSSGQGANYEQYF. For the CDR3, the DNA is TGTGCCAGCAGTTCGGGACAGGGGGCGAACTACGAGCAGTACTTC.

The chain is built from TRBV27 and TRBJ2-7; D might be TRBD2 (5 bases). Trimming stripped 3 bases from V and 6 bases from J, with 12 bases between. The germline V gene has CDR1 MNHEY and CDR2 SMNVEV (reference sequence). The CDR3 has 13 residues. As DNA, the CDR3 is TGTGCCAGCAGTTTGGGCAGGACTCTCGAGCAGTACTTC. Translated, it gives CASSLGRTLEQYF.

This chain links TRBV10-3 with TRBJ2-7; 12 nucleotides line up with TRBD2. The CDR3 length is 17 residues. Germline loops: CDR1 ENHRY, CDR2 SYGVKD. J gave up 7 bases and V 6 bases, and 16 bases lay outside the gene matches. CDR3 coding DNA: TGTGCCATCAGGGCGACTGCAGCTAGCGGGAGGGCCGAAGAGCAGTACTTC. This codes for CAIRATAASGRAEEQYF.

The CDR3 is CASGLMTSGKSSYEQYF. DNA of the CDR3: TGTGCCAGCGGGTTAATGACTAGCGGTAAAAGCTCCTACGAGCAGTACTTC. The chain is built from TRBV27 and TRBJ2-7; 9 bases line up with TRBD2. CDR1 is MNHEY, CDR2 SMNVEV, per germline (reference sequence). Trimming at V came to 8 bases and at J to 0 bases, leaving 14 bases not matched to a gene. The length of the CDR3 is 17 residues.

The gene calls are TRBV28 and TRBJ1-1; D is possibly TRBD1 (5 bases). V was cut by 5 bases and J by 7 bases, with 11 bases left in between. Germline values: CDR1 MDHEN, CDR2 SYDVKM. This CDR3 spans 12 amino acids. CDR3 nucleotide sequence: TGTGCCAGCAGTCCCTCGGGGGTTGAAGCTTTCTTT. Translated, it gives CASSPSGVEAFF.